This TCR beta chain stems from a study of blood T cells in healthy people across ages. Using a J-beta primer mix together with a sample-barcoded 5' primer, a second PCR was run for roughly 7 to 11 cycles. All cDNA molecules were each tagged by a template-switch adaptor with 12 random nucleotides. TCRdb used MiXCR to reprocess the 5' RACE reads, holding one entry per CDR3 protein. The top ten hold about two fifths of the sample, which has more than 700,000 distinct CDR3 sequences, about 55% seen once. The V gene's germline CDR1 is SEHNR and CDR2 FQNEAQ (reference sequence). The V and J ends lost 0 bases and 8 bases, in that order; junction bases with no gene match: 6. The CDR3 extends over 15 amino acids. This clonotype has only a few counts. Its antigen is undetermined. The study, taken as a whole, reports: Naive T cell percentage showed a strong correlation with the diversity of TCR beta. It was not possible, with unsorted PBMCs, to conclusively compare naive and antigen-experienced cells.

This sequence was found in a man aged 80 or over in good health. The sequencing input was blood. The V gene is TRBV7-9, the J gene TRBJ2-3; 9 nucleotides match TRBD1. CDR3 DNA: TGTGCCAGCAGCTTAGCACAGGGGGCTTTAGGTACGCAGTATTTT. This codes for CASSLAQGALGTQYF.